The clone carrying this TCR beta chain has a handful of counts. These data come from a study of blood T cell repertoires in COVID-19. Study as a whole: Some COVID-19 samples were acute and others convalescent; all came from the United States, Italy and Spain.

Original processing methods: Nucleated cell counts were estimated from reference gene primer amplification. Some clones are missing from TCRdb's copy, which holds only in-frame ones; the method was immunoSEQ multiplex PCR. V, J and clone size were drawn from that table, and D and trimming were deduced from the DNA. The table has hundreds of thousands of clones, around 89% seen once; the top ten hold around 1.1%. Participant ages covered roughly 18 to 89 years across 25 or so US areas. The CDR3 has 16 amino acids. Trimming took 2 bases from V and 4 from J; bases not matched to a gene: 6. Germline V CDR1 and CDR2: SNHLY, FYNNEI.

The clonotype originates from a man aged 25 to 40 who had recovered from COVID-19. Sequenced sample: PBMCs or T cells enriched from blood (not recorded which). This rearrangement joins TRBV2 to TRBJ2-2; 8 bases are a match to TRBD2. This CDR3 is CASSELLAAGTGELFF. CDR3 nucleotides: TGTGCCAGCAGTGAATTACTAGCGGCAGGCACCGGGGAGCTGTTTTTT.